The entry that follows covers one TCR beta chain sequence. Its antigen is as yet unknown. The authors reverse transcribed all of the isolated RNA, so sequencing captured expressed TCRB transcripts. TCRdb's copy holds only in-frame clones and misses some; the assay was immunoSEQ multiplex PCR. The sample lists a few hundred thousand clones; approximately 16% were seen once. Without exception, sorted populations had purity beyond 95%. This record belongs to a study of beta chain features in type 1 diabetes. Study-level points and caveats: Type 1 diabetes patients had moderately but significantly shorter TCRB CDR3s in all four CD4+ subsets.

The clonotype was recovered from a man younger than 40 with type 1 diabetes. The sequencing input was naive CD4+ T cells from blood.

The CDR3 loop is CTSSLSLDTDYGYTF. The CDR3 coding sequence is TGCACCAGCAGCCTGTCTCTGGACACCGACTATGGCTACACCTTC. V is TRBV1 and J is TRBJ1-2; TRBD1 is taken as the D call from the table, unchecked against the DNA. TRBV1 is a listed pseudogene. The CDR3 has 15 residues.